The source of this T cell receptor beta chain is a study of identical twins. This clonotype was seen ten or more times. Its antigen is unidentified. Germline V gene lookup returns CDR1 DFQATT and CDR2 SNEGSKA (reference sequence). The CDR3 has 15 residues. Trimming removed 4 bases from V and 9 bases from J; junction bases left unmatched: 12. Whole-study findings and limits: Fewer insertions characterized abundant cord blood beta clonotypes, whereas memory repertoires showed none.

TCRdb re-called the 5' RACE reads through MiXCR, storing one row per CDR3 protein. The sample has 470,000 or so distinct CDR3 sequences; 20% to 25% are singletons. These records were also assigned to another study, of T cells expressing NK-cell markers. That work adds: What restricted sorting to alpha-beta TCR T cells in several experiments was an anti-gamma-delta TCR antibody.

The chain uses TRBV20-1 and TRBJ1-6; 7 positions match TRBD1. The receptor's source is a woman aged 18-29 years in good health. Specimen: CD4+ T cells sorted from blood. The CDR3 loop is CSANPRQGTGSPLHF. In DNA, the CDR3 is TGCAGTGCTAACCCAAGACAGGGTACCGGTTCACCCCTCCACTTT.